This T cell receptor (beta chain) was identified in a study of OX40 agonist ivuxolimab in advanced cancers. Study overall: It was ivuxolimab, an agonistic anti-OX40 (CD134) antibody, that patients were treated with.

This CDR3 comprises 15 residues. Germline values: CDR1 SGHNT, CDR2 YYREEE (reference sequence). V trimming: 1 base; J trimming: 0 bases; junction bases outside the gene matches: 3. Profiled with immunoSEQ multiplex PCR; TCRdb holds only in-frame clones, not every one. The profile shows around 48,000 clones, nearly 85% of them singletons. The receptor was derived from an adult with an advanced solid tumor such as melanoma, head and neck, liver or kidney cancer. V gene TRBV5-4 combines with J gene TRBJ1-1, with 7 nucleotides matching TRBD1. Sequencing was performed on CD4+ or CD8+ T cells sorted from blood, taken in a trial of the OX40 agonist ivuxolimab. The CDR3 DNA reads TGTGCCAGCAGCTTGATTGGGACAGTGAACACTGAAGCTTTCTTT. Encoded protein: CASSLIGTVNTEAFF.